Given below is one TCR beta chain in context. Its antigen remains unknown. TCRdb fed the RT-PCR reads into MiXCR, producing one record per CDR3 protein. In the table there are about 830,000 distinct CDR3 sequences, approximately 17% of which are singletons. The data belong to a study of response to subunit inactivated influenza vaccine. CDR3 length: 13 amino acids. The ends were cut back, 5 bases at V and 2 bases at J, with 8 bases in the middle. Germline V gene data show CDR1 as MNHEY and CDR2 as SMNVEV (reference sequence). Study outcomes and limitations: Authors suggested that a seasonal influenza vaccination recruits few new T cells each time.

V and J are TRBV27 and TRBJ2-3; no clear D. The specimen was PBMCs from blood, collected roughly 5 days after vaccination. The sequence derives from a man aged 50-59 years who received an inactivated influenza vaccine. The CDR3 DNA is TGTGCCAGCAGTCGGGTGAACACAGATACGCAGTATTTT. Protein product: CASSRVNTDTQYF.